These 26 T cell receptor beta chains share one sample of origin, sequenced in a study of glioma-infiltrating T cells. TCR alpha and beta CDR3 regions were amplified from RNA using iRepertoire nested multiplex PCR. TCRdb reanalysed the multiplex PCR reads using MiXCR and keeps one entry per CDR3 protein. The sample has 150,000 or so distinct CDR3 sequences, roughly two fifths seen once. Sequencing was done on a sample of glioma tissue, nonneoplastic brain tissue, or PBMCs (not recorded which). The receptors originated from a human donor with low-grade glioma or glioblastoma, undergoing nonglioma brain surgery, or in good health (not recorded which).

V gene TRBV12-3 or TRBV12-4 combines with J gene TRBJ2-1; D remains ambiguous. V shed 5 bases and J shed 2 bases, with 13 bases lying between them. The CDR3 loop spans 15 amino acids. The CDR3 loop is CASSPTVGAYNEQFF. The CDR3 coding sequence is TGTGCCAGCAGTCCTACAGTGGGCGCCTACAATGAGCAGTTCTTC.

The table lists this clonotype with a few counts. The V and J genes are TRBV20-1 and TRBJ1-1, with a possible D match to TRBD1 (5 bases). V lost 1 base to trimming and J lost 1 base, with 19 bases between them. This CDR3 is built from 17 residues. In germline, CDR1 is DFQATT, CDR2 SNEGSKA (reference sequence). The CDR3 region is CSARALGVHLSNTEAFF. CDR3 sequence (DNA): TGCAGTGCTAGAGCCTTGGGGGTCCATTTGTCGAACACTGAAGCTTTCTTT.

Only a few counts were recorded for this clonotype. The rearrangement links TRBV10-3 to TRBJ2-1, with D perhaps assigned TRBD1 or TRBD2 (6 bases each). Germline V gives CDR1 ENHRY, CDR2 SYGVKD. This CDR3 has 13 amino acids. Between the trimmed V and J ends, which lost 8 bases and 5 bases, there was a span of 13 bases. The CDR3 DNA sequence: TGTGCCATCGGTCGGGGGCCGGACAATGAGCAGTTCTTC. Translating it yields CAIGRGPDNEQFF.

For this clonotype: A read error may account for a junction end that differs from germline. The CDR3 here is CSARDRGSNNSPIHF. The CDR3 DNA is TGCAGTGCCAGGGACAGGGGTTCGAATAATTCACCCATCCACTTT. The chain combines TRBV20-1 with TRBJ1-6, with 10 bases that match TRBD1. In germline, CDR1 is DFQATT, CDR2 SNEGSKA (reference sequence). The CDR3 consists of 15 residues.

This chain uses TRBV7-2 with TRBJ2-7; D gene uncertain. Germline assignment: CDR1 SGHTA and CDR2 FQGNSA. V was shortened by 3 bases and J by 5 bases, with 5 bases between the two germline ends. There are 11 residues in the CDR3. CDR3 sequence reads: CASSFRNEQYF. CDR3 in DNA: TGTGCCAGCAGCTTTAGGAACGAGCAGTACTTC.

This chain connects TRBV5-1 to TRBJ2-5, with unresolved D. Germline values: CDR1 SGHRS, CDR2 YFSETQ. Trimming left V 1 base short and J 0 bases short, with 10 bases between. This CDR3 has 15 residues. The CDR3 reads CASSLTVGNQETQYF. The DNA for the CDR3 is TGCGCCAGCAGCTTGACAGTGGGAAACCAAGAGACCCAGTACTTC. The full variable domain, with the rest looked up from reference TRBV5-1 and TRBJ2-5, is KAGVTQTPRYLIKTRGQQVTLSCSPISGHRSVSWYQQTPGQGLQFLFEYFSETQRNKGNFPGRFSGRQFSNSRSEMNVSTLELGDSALYLCASSLTVGNQETQYFGPGTRLLVL.

In this sample, this clonotype turned up a few times. The V gene is TRBV6-6, the J gene TRBJ2-1, with 11 positions matching TRBD2. Unmatched junction bases numbered 12, after V lost 11 bases and J lost 6 bases. Germline CDR1 MNHNY, CDR2 SVGAGI (reference sequence). The length of the CDR3 is 15 residues. The chain's CDR3 is CAGAHGTSGSNEQFF. In nucleotides, the CDR3 is TGTGCCGGAGCTCATGGGACTAGCGGAAGCAATGAGCAGTTCTTC.

The chain couples TRBV4-1 to TRBJ1-5; 8 bases map to TRBD1. This CDR3 spans 17 amino acids. Germline CDR1 is MGHRA and CDR2 is YSYEKL. V was clipped by 1 base and J by 8 bases; unmatched bases: 13. In DNA form, the CDR3 reads TGCGCCAGCAGCCAAGTAGCGGACAGGGAGGGAAGGGAGCCCCAGCATTTT. It yields the protein CASSQVADREGREPQHF.

The rearrangement uses TRBV20-1 and TRBJ2-7; D ambiguous. V was clipped by 0 bases and J by 9 bases, with 24 bases between them. Germline-derived CDR1 and CDR2 are DFQATT and SNEGSKA (reference sequence). CDR3 length equals 16 residues. In nucleotides, the CDR3 is TGCAGTGCTAGAGATCATGGTACTGACCATCTACGAGGGCAGTACTTC. Protein sequence: CSARDHGTDHLRGQYF.

The V call is TRBV4-1, the J call TRBJ1-1, with unresolved D. The CDR3 sequence is 13 residues long. Trimming stripped 2 bases from V and 8 bases from J, with 12 bases between. Germline CDR1 is MGHRA and CDR2 is YSYEKL. The CDR3 spells CASSQTSGGEAFF. DNA of the CDR3: TGCGCCAGCAGCCAAACTTCTGGCGGCGAAGCTTTCTTT.

This chain connects TRBV6-2 or TRBV6-3 to TRBJ1-1; D is unresolved. CDR3 length equals 14 residues. Germline CDR1 and CDR2: MNHEY and SVGEGT. V gave up 3 bases and J gave up 6 bases, with 14 bases separating them. DNA of the CDR3: TGTGCCAGCAGTTATCTGGTCTTTGGTGCTGAAGCTTTCTTT. Translation: CASSYLVFGAEAFF.

CDR3 amino acids: CASRSGGDGELFF. The CDR3 region has the DNA TGTGCCAGCAGATCAGGGGGCGACGGGGAGCTGTTTTTT. This chain joins TRBV27 and TRBJ2-2, with 8 bases that match TRBD1. CDR3 length: 13 residues. Trimming at V came to 6 bases and at J to 7 bases, leaving 4 bases not matched to a gene. Germline CDR1 and CDR2: MNHEY and SMNVEV (reference sequence).

This clonotype showed up just a few times. The V and J genes are TRBV20-1 and TRBJ2-3, with D possibly being TRBD1 (6 bases). This CDR3 region has 13 residues. The germline V and J ends were trimmed by 6 bases and 1 base, with 11 bases remaining between them. Germline V gene lookup returns CDR1 DFQATT and CDR2 SNEGSKA (reference sequence). The CDR3: CSAQGPGTDTQYF. As DNA, the CDR3 is TGCAGTGCGCAGGGGCCAGGCACAGATACGCAGTATTTT.

The J gene is TRBJ2-2, the V gene TRBV7-9, with D unclear. The CDR3 is 13 amino acids. Germline CDR1 and CDR2: SEHNR and FQNEAQ (reference sequence). CDR3 amino acids: CADGLQNTGELFF. The CDR3, as DNA: TGTGCTGACGGGCTTCAGAACACCGGGGAGCTGTTTTTT.

This clonotype was counted only a few times. The V call is TRBV20-1, the J call TRBJ2-7, with 8 bases aligning to TRBD1. This CDR3 spans 13 amino acids. The J segment lost 3 bases and the V segment lost 1 base, leaving 2 bases of the junction unmatched. The germline gives CDR1 DFQATT, CDR2 SNEGSKA (reference sequence). CDR3 DNA: TGCAGTGCTAGAGGGGGACAGGTCTACGAGCAGTACTTC. Translating gives CSARGGQVYEQYF.

This clonotype was seen a handful of times. The V call is TRBV7-9, the J call TRBJ2-3; 8 nucleotides agree with TRBD2. This CDR3 has 14 residues. From germline, CDR1 is SEHNR and CDR2 FQNEAQ (reference sequence). The V gene end was trimmed by 2 bases and the J gene end by 5 bases; junction bases not matched to a gene: 3. The CDR3 here is CASSLTGGLDTQYF. The CDR3 nucleotides are TGTGCCAGCAGCTTAACGGGAGGGTTAGATACGCAGTATTTT.

The V call is TRBV6-1, the J call TRBJ2-3; tentative D call: TRBD2 (6 bases). The V end lost 8 bases, the J end lost 0 bases, and 15 bases lay between the germline ends. The CDR3 sequence is 15 residues long. Per germline, CDR1 MNHNS and CDR2 SASEGT. CDR3 sequence reads: CASANRDSSTDTQYF. DNA of the CDR3: TGTGCCAGCGCCAACCGGGACTCGAGCACAGATACGCAGTATTTT.

This rearrangement joins TRBV3-1 to TRBJ2-7; D gene ambiguous. V lost 1 base to trimming and J lost 3 bases, with 16 bases between them. Germline assignment: CDR1 LGHDT and CDR2 YNNKEL (reference sequence). This CDR3 comprises 16 residues. CDR3 sequence: CASSQAASPGSYEQYF. Here the CDR3 DNA reads TGTGCCAGCAGCCAAGCGGCTAGTCCGGGTAGCTACGAGCAGTACTTC.

Concerning this clonotype: The junction differs from germline at one of its ends, possibly a read error. The genes are TRBV6-1 and TRBJ2-1, with D possibly matching TRBD1 (5 bases). This CDR3 contains 14 residues. Germline-derived CDR1 and CDR2 are MNHNS and SASEGT. The CDR3 DNA follows: TGTGCCATCAGTGACCGAGACCCAGGGTTACGGCAGTTCTTC. This gives the protein CAISDRDPGLRQFF.

The rearrangement links TRBV7-9 to TRBJ2-2; D is possibly TRBD1 or TRBD2 (5 bases each). Germline V gene data show CDR1 as SEHNR and CDR2 as FQNEAQ (reference sequence). The CDR3 loop spans 17 amino acids. Trimming removed 2 bases from V and 5 bases from J, with 18 bases in between. The CDR3 region is CASSLPDSRRSTGELFF. The CDR3 DNA reads TGTGCCAGCAGCTTACCAGACAGCCGGAGGTCAACCGGGGAGCTGTTTTTT.

This clonotype was counted a few times. The rearrangement uses TRBV6-1 and TRBJ2-5, with 9 bases lining up with TRBD2. Germline lookup yields CDR1 MNHNS and CDR2 SASEGT. The J segment lost 2 bases and the V segment lost 5 bases, leaving 9 bases of the junction unmatched. CDR3 size: 16 residues. The CDR3 region has the DNA TGTGCCAGCAGTCCAGCAATAGCGGGGGCTCAAGAGACCCAGTACTTC. Its protein is CASSPAIAGAQETQYF.

This clonotype came up a few times. The gene calls are TRBV24-1 and TRBJ2-5, with 8 bases lining up with TRBD2. J lost 4 bases, V lost 2 bases, and 5 bases had no gene match. The CDR3 has 15 amino acids. CDR1 is KGHDR, CDR2 SFDVKD, per germline. As DNA, the CDR3 is TGTGCCACCAGTGATTCTACTAGCGGAGGAGAGACCCAGTACTTC. This encodes CATSDSTSGGETQYF.

In its sample, this clonotype was seen a few times. CDR3 DNA sequence: TGTGCCAGCAGTTCCCTACAGGGTTCCTACAATGAGCAGTTCTTC. Its protein product is CASSSLQGSYNEQFF. V is TRBV6-1 and J is TRBJ2-1, with D perhaps TRBD1 (6 bases). The CDR3 length is 15 residues. The germline gives CDR1 MNHNS, CDR2 SASEGT. Trimming stripped 5 bases from V and 1 base from J, with 12 bases between.

The CDR3 nucleotides are TGTGCCAGCAGCTTGGAGTCGCGGAGAGGTGAAAAACTGTTTTTT. Amino acids: CASSLESRRGEKLFF. The chain couples TRBV7-2 to TRBJ1-4; D is uncertain. The germline V and J ends were trimmed by 3 bases and 7 bases, with 15 bases remaining between them. CDR1 and CDR2 (germline): SGHTA, FQGNSA. CDR3 length: 15 amino acids.

The chain links TRBV7-9 to TRBJ2-7; no clear D gene. Germline V gene lookup returns CDR1 SEHNR and CDR2 FQNEAQ (reference sequence). The CDR3 runs 13 residues. V lost 5 bases, J lost 2 bases, and 10 bases lay in between. CDR3 coding DNA: TGTGCCAGCAGCCAGATAACCCCCTACGAGCAGTACTTC. Protein sequence: CASSQITPYEQYF.

This clonotype has just a few counts. The chain has TRBV20-1 and TRBJ1-2; the D gene is possibly TRBD1 (5 bases). Between the trimmed V and J ends, which lost 6 bases and 3 bases, there was a span of 11 bases. The CDR3 runs 12 residues. Germline V gene data show CDR1 as DFQATT and CDR2 as SNEGSKA (reference sequence). The CDR3 region has the DNA TGCAGTGCAACGACAGAGGACTATGGCTACACCTTC. Amino acid sequence: CSATTEDYGYTF.